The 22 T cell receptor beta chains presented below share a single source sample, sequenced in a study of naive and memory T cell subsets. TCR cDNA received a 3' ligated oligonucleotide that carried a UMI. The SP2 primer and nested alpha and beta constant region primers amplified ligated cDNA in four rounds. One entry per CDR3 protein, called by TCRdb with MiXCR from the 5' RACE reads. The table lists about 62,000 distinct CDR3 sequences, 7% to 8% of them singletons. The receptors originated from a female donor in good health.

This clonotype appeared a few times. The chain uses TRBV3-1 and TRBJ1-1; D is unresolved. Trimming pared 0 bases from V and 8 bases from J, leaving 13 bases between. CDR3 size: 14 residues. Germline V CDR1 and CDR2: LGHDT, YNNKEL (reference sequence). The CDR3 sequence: CASSQDKEAGEAFF. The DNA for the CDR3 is TGTGCCAGCAGCCAAGATAAAGAGGCAGGCGAAGCTTTCTTT. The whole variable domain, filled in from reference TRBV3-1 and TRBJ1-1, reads DTAVSQTPKYLVTQMGNDKSIKCEQNLGHDTMYWYKQDSKKFLKIMFSYNNKELIINETVPNRFSPKSPDKAHLNLHINSLELGDSAVYFCASSQDKEAGEAFFGQGTRLTVV.

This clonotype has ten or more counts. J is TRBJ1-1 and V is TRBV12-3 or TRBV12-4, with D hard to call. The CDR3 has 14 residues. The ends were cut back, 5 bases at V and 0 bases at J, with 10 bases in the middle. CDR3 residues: CASSLSGMNTEAFF. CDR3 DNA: TGTGCCAGCAGTCTATCGGGGATGAACACTGAAGCTTTCTTT.

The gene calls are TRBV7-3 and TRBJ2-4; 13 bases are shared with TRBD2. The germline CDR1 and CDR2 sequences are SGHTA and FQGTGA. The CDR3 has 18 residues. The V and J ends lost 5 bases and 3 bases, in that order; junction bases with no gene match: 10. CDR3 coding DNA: TGTGCCAGCAGCCGACTAGCGGGAGGCTCGTCCGGCAAAAACATTCAGTACTTC. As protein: CASSRLAGGSSGKNIQYF.

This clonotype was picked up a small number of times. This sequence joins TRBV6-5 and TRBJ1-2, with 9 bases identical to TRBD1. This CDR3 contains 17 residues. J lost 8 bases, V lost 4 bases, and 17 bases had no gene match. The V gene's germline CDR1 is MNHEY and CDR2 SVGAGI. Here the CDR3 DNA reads TGTGCCAGCAGTTGGACAAACAGGGGGCGCAGTAAGAGCGGCTACACCTTC. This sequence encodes CASSWTNRGRSKSGYTF.

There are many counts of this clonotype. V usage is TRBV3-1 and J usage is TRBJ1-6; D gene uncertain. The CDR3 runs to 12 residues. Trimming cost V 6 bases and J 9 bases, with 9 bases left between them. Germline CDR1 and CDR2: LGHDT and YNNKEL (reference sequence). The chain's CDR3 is CASRTSVSPLHF. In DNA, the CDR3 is TGTGCCAGCAGGACGTCGGTTTCACCCCTCCACTTT.

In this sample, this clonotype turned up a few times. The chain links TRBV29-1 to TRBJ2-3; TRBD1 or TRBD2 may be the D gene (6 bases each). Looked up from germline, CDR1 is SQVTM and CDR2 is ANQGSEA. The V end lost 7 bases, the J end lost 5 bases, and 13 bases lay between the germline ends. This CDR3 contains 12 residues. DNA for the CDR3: TGCAGCGCGAGAGGGGGAGGAGATACGCAGTATTTT. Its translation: CSARGGGDTQYF.

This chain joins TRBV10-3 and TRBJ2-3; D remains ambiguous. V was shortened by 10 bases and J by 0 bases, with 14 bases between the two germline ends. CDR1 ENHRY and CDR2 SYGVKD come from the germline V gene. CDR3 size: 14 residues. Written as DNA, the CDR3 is TGTGCCACCAAAGCCGAAACTAGCACAGATACGCAGTATTTT. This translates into CATKAETSTDTQYF.

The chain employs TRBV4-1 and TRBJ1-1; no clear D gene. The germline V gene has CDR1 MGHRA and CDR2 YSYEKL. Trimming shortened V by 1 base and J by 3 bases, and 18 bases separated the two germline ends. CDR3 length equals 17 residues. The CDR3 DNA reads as TGCGCCAGCAGCCAAGGGCGGGGAGGCCGGCAATACACTGAAGCTTTCTTT. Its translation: CASSQGRGGRQYTEAFF.

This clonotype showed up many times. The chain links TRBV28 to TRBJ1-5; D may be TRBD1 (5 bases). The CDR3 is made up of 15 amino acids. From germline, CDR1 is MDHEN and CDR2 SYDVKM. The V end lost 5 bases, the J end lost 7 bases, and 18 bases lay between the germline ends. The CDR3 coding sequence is TGTGCCAGCAGTGTCCCCGGGGGGTCCAAGCAGCCCCAGCATTTT. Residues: CASSVPGGSKQPQHF.

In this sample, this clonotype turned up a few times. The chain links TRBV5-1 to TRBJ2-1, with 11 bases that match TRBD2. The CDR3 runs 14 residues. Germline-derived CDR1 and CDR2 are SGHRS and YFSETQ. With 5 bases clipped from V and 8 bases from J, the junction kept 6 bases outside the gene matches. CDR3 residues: CASSPGLAVDEQFF. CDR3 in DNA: TGCGCCAGCAGTCCGGGACTAGCGGTCGATGAGCAGTTCTTC.

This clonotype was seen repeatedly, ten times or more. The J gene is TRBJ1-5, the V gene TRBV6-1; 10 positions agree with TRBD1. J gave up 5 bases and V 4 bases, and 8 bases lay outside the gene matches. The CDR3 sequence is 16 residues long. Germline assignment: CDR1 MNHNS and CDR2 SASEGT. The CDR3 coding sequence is TGTGCCAGCAGTGGATACCGGGACAGGGGACATCAGCCCCAGCATTTT. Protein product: CASSGYRDRGHQPQHF.

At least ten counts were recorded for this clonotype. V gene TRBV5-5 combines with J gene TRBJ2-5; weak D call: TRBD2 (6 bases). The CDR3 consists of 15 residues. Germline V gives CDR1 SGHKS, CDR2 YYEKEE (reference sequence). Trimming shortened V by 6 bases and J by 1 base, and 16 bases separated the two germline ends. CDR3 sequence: CASNPRDLTQETQYF. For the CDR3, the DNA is TGTGCCAGCAACCCGCGGGACCTCACCCAAGAGACCCAGTACTTC.

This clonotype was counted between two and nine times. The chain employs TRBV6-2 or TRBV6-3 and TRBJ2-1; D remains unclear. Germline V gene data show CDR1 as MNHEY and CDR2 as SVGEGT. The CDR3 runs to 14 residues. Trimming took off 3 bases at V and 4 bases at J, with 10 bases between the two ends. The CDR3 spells CASSYTTLYNEQFF. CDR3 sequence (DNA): TGTGCCAGCAGTTATACGACCCTTTACAATGAGCAGTTCTTC.

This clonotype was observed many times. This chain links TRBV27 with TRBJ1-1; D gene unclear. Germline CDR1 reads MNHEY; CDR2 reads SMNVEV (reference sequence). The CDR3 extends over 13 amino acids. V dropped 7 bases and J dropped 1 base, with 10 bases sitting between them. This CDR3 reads CASKVQRNTEAFF. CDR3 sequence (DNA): TGTGCCAGCAAGGTGCAGAGGAACACTGAAGCTTTCTTT.

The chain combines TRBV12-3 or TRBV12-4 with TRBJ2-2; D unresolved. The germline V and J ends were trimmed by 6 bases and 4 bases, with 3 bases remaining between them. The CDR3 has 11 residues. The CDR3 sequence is CASRGTGELFF. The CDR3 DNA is TGTGCCAGCAGAGGCACCGGGGAGCTGTTTTTT.

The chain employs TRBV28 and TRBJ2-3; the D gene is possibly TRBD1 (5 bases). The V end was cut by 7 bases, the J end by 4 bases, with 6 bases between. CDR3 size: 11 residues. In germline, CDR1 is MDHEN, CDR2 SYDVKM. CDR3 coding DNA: TGTGCCAGCATCAGGGCAGATACGCAGTATTTT. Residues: CASIRADTQYF.

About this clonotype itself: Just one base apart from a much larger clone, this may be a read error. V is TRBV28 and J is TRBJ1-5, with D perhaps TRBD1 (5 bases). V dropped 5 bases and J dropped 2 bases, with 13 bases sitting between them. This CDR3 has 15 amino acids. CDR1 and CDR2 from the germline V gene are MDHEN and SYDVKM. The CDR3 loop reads CASSPFGHGNQPQHF. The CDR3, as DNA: TGTGCCAGCAGTCCTTTCGGACATGGCAATCAGCCCCAGCATTTT.

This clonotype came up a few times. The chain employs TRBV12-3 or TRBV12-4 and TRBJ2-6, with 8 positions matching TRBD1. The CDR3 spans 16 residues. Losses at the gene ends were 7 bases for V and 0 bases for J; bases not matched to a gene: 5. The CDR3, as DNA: TGTGCCAGCACCTCAGGGGGCCACTCTGGGGCCAACGTCCTGACTTTC. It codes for CASTSGGHSGANVLTF.

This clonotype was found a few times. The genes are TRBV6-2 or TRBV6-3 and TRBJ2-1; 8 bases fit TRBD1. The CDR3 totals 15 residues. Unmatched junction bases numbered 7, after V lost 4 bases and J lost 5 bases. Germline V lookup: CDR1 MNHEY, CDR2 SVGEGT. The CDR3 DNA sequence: TGTGCCAGCAGTTTGGACAGGGTGTATGACAATGAGCAGTTCTTC. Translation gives CASSLDRVYDNEQFF.

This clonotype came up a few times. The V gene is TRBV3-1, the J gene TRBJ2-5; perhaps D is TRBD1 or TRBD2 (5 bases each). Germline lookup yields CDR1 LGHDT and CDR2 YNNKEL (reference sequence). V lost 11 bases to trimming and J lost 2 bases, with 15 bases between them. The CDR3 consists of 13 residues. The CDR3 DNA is TGTGCCGTAGGGGAGTACATACAAGAGACCCAGTACTTC. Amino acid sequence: CAVGEYIQETQYF.

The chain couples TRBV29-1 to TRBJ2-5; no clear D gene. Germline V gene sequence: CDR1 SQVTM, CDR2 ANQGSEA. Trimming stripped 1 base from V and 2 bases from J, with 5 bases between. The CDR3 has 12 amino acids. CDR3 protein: CSVEGGQETQYF. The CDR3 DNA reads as TGCAGCGTTGAAGGCGGTCAAGAGACCCAGTACTTC.

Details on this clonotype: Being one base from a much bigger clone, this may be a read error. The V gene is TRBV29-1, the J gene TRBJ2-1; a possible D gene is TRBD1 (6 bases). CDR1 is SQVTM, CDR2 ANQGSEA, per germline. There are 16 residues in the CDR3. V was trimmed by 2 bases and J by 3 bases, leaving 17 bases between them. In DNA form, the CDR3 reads TGCAGCGTTGAACGGATCGTAGGGGGAATCTACAATGAGCAGTTCTTC. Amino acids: CSVERIVGGIYNEQFF.